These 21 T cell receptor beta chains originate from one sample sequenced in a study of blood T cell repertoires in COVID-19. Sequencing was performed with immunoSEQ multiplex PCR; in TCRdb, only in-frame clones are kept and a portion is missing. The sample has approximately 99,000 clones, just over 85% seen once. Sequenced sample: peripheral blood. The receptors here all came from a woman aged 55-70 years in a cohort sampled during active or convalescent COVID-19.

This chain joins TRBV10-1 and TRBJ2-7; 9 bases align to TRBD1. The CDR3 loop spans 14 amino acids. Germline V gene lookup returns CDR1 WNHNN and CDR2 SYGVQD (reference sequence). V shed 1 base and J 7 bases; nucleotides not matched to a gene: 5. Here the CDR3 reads CASSEFGQGREQYF. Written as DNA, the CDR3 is TGCGCCAGCAGTGAGTTTGGACAGGGGCGGGAGCAGTACTTC.

The CDR3 here is CASSLDRVGEAFF. CDR3 DNA: TGTGCCAGCAGCTTAGACCGTGTCGGTGAAGCTTTCTTT. The genes are TRBV11-2 and TRBJ1-1; unclear D gene. Trimming removed 0 bases at V and 7 bases at J, with 9 bases between. CDR3 size: 13 residues. Germline V gene sequence: CDR1 SGHAT, CDR2 FQNNGV.

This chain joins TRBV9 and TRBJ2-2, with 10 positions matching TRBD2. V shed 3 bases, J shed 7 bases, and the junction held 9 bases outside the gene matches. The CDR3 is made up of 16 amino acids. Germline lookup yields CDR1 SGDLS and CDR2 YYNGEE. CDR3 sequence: CASSAKRGGRVGELFF. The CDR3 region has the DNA TGTGCCAGCAGCGCCAAGCGGGGGGGCCGAGTCGGGGAGCTGTTTTTT.

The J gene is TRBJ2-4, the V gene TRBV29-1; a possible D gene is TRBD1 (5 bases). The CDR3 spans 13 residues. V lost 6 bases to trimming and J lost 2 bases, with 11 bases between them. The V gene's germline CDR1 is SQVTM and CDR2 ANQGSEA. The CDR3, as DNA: TGCAGCGTGATACAGGTGTCCAAAAACATTCAGTACTTC. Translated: CSVIQVSKNIQYF. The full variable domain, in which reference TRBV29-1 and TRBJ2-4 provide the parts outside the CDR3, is SAVISQKPSRDICQRGTSLTIQCQVDSQVTMMFWYRQQPGQSLTLIATANQGSEATYESGFVIDKFPISRPNLTFSTLTVSNMSPEDSSIYLCSVIQVSKNIQYFGAGTRLSVL.

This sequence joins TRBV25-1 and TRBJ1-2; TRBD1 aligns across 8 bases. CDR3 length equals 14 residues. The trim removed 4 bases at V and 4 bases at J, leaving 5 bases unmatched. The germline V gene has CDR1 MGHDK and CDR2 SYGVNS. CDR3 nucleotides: TGTGCCAGCAGTGGCAGGGGGCATCGCTATGGCTACACCTTC. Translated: CASSGRGHRYGYTF.

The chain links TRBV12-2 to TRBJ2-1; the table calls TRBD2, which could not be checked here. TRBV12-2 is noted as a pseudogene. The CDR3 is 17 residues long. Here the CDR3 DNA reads TGTGCAAGTCGCTTCCTCCCCGCGGGACTAGCGGACAATGAGCAGTTCTTC. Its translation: CASRFLPAGLADNEQFF.

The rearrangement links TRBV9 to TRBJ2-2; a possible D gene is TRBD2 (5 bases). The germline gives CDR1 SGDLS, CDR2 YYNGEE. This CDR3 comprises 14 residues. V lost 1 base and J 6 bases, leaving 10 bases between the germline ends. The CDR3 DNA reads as TGTGCCAGCAGCGTACGGCTAGCAGCCGGGGAGCTGTTTTTT. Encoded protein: CASSVRLAAGELFF.

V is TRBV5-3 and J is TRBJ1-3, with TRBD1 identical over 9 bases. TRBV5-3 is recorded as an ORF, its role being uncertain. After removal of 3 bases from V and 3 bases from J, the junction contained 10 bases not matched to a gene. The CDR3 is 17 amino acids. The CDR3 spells CARSWPGQGLDGNTIYF. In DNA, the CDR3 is TGTGCCAGAAGCTGGCCGGGACAGGGTCTTGATGGAAACACCATATATTTT.

CDR3 DNA sequence: TGTGCCAGCAGCCTAAAGACAGGGTCCTTGGATAATTCACCCCTCCACTTT. This codes for CASSLKTGSLDNSPLHF. V usage is TRBV5-8 and J usage is TRBJ1-6, with TRBD1 identical over 7 bases. CDR1 SGHTS and CDR2 YDEGEE come from the germline V gene. The CDR3 loop spans 17 amino acids. V shed 4 bases and J 5 bases; nucleotides not matched to a gene: 12.

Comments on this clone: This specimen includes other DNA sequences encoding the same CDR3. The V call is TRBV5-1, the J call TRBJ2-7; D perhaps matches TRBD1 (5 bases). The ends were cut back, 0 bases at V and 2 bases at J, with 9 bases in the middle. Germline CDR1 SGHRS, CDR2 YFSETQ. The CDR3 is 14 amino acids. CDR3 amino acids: CASSLGQGPYEQYF. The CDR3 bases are TGCGCCAGCAGCTTGGGGCAGGGCCCCTACGAGCAGTACTTC.

The CDR3 here is CASRPPGFSGNTIYF. CDR3 bases: TGCGCCAGCAGACCTCCAGGGTTCTCTGGAAACACCATATATTTT. V usage is TRBV5-1 and J usage is TRBJ1-3; a possible D gene is TRBD1 (5 bases). This CDR3 is 15 amino acids long. Germline CDR1 reads SGHRS; CDR2 reads YFSETQ. The V and J ends lost 5 bases and 0 bases respectively, with 12 bases between them. Using reference TRBV5-1 and TRBJ1-3 for the parts outside the CDR3, the full variable domain is KAGVTQTPRYLIKTRGQQVTLSCSPISGHRSVSWYQQTPGQGLQFLFEYFSETQRNKGNFPGRFSGRQFSNSRSEMNVSTLELGDSALYLCASRPPGFSGNTIYFGEGSWLTVV.

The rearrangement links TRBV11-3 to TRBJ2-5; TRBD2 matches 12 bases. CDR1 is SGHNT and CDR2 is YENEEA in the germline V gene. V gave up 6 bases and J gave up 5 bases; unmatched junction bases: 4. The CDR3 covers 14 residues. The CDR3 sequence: CASSLAGGLETQYF. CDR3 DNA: TGTGCCAGCAGTCTAGCGGGGGGGCTGGAGACCCAGTACTTC. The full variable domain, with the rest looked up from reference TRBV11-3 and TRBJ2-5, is EAGVVQSPRYKIIEKKQPVAFWCNPISGHNTLYWYLQNLGQGPELLIRYENEEAVDDSQLPKDRFSAERLKGVDSTLKIQPAELGDSAVYLCASSLAGGLETQYFGPGTRLLVL.

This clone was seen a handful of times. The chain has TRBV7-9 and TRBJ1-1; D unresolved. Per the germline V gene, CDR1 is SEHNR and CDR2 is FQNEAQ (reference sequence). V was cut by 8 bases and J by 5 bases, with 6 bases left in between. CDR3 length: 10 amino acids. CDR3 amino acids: CASAGTEAFF. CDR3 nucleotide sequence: TGTGCCAGCGCGGGGACTGAAGCTTTCTTT.

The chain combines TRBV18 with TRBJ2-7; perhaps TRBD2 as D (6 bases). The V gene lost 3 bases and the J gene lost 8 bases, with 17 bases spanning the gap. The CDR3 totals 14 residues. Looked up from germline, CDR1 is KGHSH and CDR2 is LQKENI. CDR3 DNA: TGTGCCAGCTCACCCGGGACTCCGCGAGGAAAGCAGTACTTC. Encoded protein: CASSPGTPRGKQYF.

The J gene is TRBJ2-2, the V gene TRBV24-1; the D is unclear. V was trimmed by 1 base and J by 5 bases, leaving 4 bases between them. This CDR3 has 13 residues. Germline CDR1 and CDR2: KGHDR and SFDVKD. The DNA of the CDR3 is TGTGCCACCAGTGATTTAGCGACCGGGGAGCTGTTTTTT. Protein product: CATSDLATGELFF.

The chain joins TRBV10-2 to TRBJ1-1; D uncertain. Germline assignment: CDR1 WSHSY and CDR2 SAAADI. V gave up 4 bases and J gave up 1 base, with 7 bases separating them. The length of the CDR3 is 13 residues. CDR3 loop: CASSAAGNTEAFF. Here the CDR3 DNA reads TGCGCCAGCAGTGCGGCAGGGAACACTGAAGCTTTCTTT.

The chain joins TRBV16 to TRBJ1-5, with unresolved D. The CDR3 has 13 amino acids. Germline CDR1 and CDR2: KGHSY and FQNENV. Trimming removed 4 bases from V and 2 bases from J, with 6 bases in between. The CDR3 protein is CASSRQGNQPQHF. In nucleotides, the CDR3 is TGTGCCAGCAGCCGCCAGGGCAATCAGCCCCAGCATTTT.

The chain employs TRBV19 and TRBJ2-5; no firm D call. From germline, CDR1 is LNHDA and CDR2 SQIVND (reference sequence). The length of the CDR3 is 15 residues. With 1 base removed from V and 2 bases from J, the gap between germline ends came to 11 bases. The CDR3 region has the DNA TGTGCCAGTAGTATAGCTTCAGGTATTCAAGAGACCCAGTACTTC. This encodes CASSIASGIQETQYF.

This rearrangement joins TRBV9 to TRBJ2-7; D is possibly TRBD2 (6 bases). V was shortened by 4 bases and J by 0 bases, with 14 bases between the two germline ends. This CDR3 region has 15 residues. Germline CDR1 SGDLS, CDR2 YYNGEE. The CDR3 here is CASSPSAGSSYEQYF. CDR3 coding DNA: TGTGCCAGCAGCCCCTCAGCGGGCAGCTCCTACGAGCAGTACTTC.

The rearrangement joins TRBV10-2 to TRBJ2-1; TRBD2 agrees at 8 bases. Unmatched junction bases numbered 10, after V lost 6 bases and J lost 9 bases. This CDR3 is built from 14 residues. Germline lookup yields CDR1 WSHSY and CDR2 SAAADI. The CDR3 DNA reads TGCGCCAGCAGGGAAACCGGGACTAGAGCTGAGCAGTTCTTC. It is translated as CASRETGTRAEQFF.

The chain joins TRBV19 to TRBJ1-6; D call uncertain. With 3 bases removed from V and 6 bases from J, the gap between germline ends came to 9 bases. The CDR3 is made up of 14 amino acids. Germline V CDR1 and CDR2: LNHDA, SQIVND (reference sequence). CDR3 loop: CASSIGGINSPLHF. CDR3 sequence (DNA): TGTGCCAGTAGTATTGGCGGGATTAATTCACCCCTCCACTTT.